The 20 T cell receptor beta chains presented below share a single source sample, sequenced in a study of blood T cell repertoires in COVID-19. Method: immunoSEQ multiplex PCR; TCRdb's copy keeps in-frame clones and lacks some. The data contain 83,000 or so clones, about four fifths of them singletons. Sequences were obtained from peripheral blood. The receptors here all came from a human donor in a cohort sampled during active COVID-19.

V gene TRBV27 combines with J gene TRBJ2-6, with a weak D call TRBD1 (5 bases). The CDR3 is 18 residues long. Germline V gene data show CDR1 as MNHEY and CDR2 as SMNVEV (reference sequence). The V end lost 5 bases, the J end lost 0 bases, and 17 bases lay between the germline ends. This CDR3 is CASSPTPAGRSGANVLTF. The CDR3 DNA follows: TGTGCCAGCAGTCCCACCCCGGCAGGGCGCTCTGGGGCCAACGTCCTGACTTTC.

The genes are TRBV2 and TRBJ2-2; D is uncertain. Germline CDR1 reads SNHLY; CDR2 reads FYNNEI. CDR3 length: 14 amino acids. V was clipped by 2 bases and J by 8 bases, with 12 bases between them. CDR3 sequence (DNA): TGTGCCAGCAGTGAACGGGTCGTGGCGGGGGAGCTGTTTTTT. Its translation is CASSERVVAGELFF.

The rearrangement joins TRBV9 to TRBJ2-7; D may be TRBD2 (6 bases). The germline gives CDR1 SGDLS, CDR2 YYNGEE. This CDR3 comprises 15 residues. V lost 3 bases, J lost 2 bases, and 15 bases lay in between. The CDR3 reads CASSAGETPTYEQYF. CDR3 DNA sequence: TGTGCCAGCAGCGCGGGGGAGACACCAACCTACGAGCAGTACTTC.

V is TRBV27 and J is TRBJ2-7; the match to TRBD1 covers 7 bases. Per the germline V gene, CDR1 is MNHEY and CDR2 is SMNVEV (reference sequence). The CDR3 covers 17 residues. With V trimmed by 3 bases and J by 0 bases, 11 bases remained unmatched. This chain's CDR3 is CASSFNRGGDVSYEQYF. In DNA, the CDR3 is TGTGCCAGCAGTTTCAATCGAGGGGGCGACGTCTCCTACGAGCAGTACTTC.

There are a few counts of this clone. The J gene is TRBJ1-4, the V gene TRBV18, with TRBD1 identical over 7 bases. Germline-derived CDR1 and CDR2 are KGHSH and LQKENI. CDR3 size: 15 residues. The V segment lost 3 bases and the J segment 5 bases; nucleotides outside the gene matches: 6. The DNA for the CDR3 is TGTGCCAGCTCACCGCGGGACAGTCCCAATGAAAAACTGTTTTTT. The encoded protein is CASSPRDSPNEKLFF.

The chain employs TRBV11-3 and TRBJ2-3, with 7 bases fitting TRBD1. V lost 4 bases to trimming and J lost 4 bases; unmatched junction nucleotides: 5. The CDR3 consists of 14 residues. Germline V gene data show CDR1 as SGHNT and CDR2 as YENEEA. CDR3 sequence (DNA): TGTGCCAGCAGCTCGACAGGGCTTCCAGATACGCAGTATTTT. This codes for CASSSTGLPDTQYF. Full variable domain (outside the CDR3, taken from reference TRBV11-3 and TRBJ2-3): EAGVVQSPRYKIIEKKQPVAFWCNPISGHNTLYWYLQNLGQGPELLIRYENEEAVDDSQLPKDRFSAERLKGVDSTLKIQPAELGDSAVYLCASSSTGLPDTQYFGPGTRLTVL.

The chain carries TRBV18 and TRBJ1-6; 7 nucleotides align to TRBD1. The CDR3 is 18 amino acids. Germline V gene sequence: CDR1 KGHSH, CDR2 LQKENI. The ends lost 2 bases at V and 5 bases at J; junction bases unmatched: 12. The CDR3: CASSPISQGITNNSPLHF. The CDR3 DNA is TGTGCCAGCTCACCAATATCACAGGGGATAACAAATAATTCACCCCTCCACTTT.

The V gene is TRBV2, the J gene TRBJ1-5; D is uncertain. Germline lookup yields CDR1 SNHLY and CDR2 FYNNEI. Trimming stripped 5 bases from V and 0 bases from J, with 8 bases between. The CDR3 contains 14 residues. The CDR3 DNA sequence: TGTGCCAGCAGTCGGGAACATAGCAATCAGCCCCAGCATTTT. Protein product: CASSREHSNQPQHF.

V gene TRBV6-6 combines with J gene TRBJ2-3; 13 bases match TRBD2. The CDR3 extends over 15 amino acids. V shed 6 bases, J shed 4 bases, and the junction held 4 bases outside the gene matches. CDR1 is MNHNY, CDR2 SVGAGI, per germline (reference sequence). The CDR3 sequence is CASRLAGGPSDTQYF. As DNA, the CDR3 is TGTGCCAGCAGACTAGCGGGGGGGCCCTCAGATACGCAGTATTTT.

The chain employs TRBV27 and TRBJ1-4; weak D call: TRBD1 (5 bases). V lost 5 bases to trimming and J lost 7 bases, with 26 bases between them. Germline V CDR1 and CDR2: MNHEY, SMNVEV (reference sequence). The CDR3 extends over 18 amino acids. The CDR3 DNA reads as TGTGCCAGCAGTCCACAAAAGGGCCCTGCGGGGGTATTTGAAAAACTGTTTTTT. Translation gives CASSPQKGPAGVFEKLFF.

CDR3 sequence reads: CASSAGTAALRNTIYF. The CDR3 DNA reads TGTGCCAGCAGCGCAGGGACTGCGGCCCTACGAAACACCATATATTTT. V gene TRBV5-8 combines with J gene TRBJ1-3, with D maybe TRBD1 (5 bases). The CDR3 runs 16 residues. Germline CDR1 and CDR2: SGHTS and YDEGEE. Trimming shortened V by 4 bases and J by 5 bases, and 19 bases separated the two germline ends.

The chain carries TRBV24-1 and TRBJ1-5, with D unresolved. The germline V gene has CDR1 KGHDR and CDR2 SFDVKD. V lost 6 bases and J lost 2, with 13 bases in between. The CDR3 has 15 amino acids. CDR3 coding DNA: TGTGCCACCAGTTCGACCAGTGCGGGCAATCAGCCCCAGCATTTT. This codes for CATSSTSAGNQPQHF.

The chain combines TRBV29-1 with TRBJ1-1, with a tentative D call TRBD1 (5 bases). Trimming removed 6 bases from V and 11 bases from J, with 19 bases in between. This CDR3 comprises 12 residues. The V gene's germline CDR1 is SQVTM and CDR2 ANQGSEA. The CDR3 is CSVRGSWHEAFF. CDR3 nucleotides: TGCAGCGTAAGGGGAAGCTGGCATGAGGCTTTCTTT.

This chain links TRBV6-5 with TRBJ2-7; 8 bases are a match to TRBD2. CDR3 length: 14 amino acids. Germline V gene data show CDR1 as MNHEY and CDR2 as SVGAGI. V was pared by 6 bases and J by 0 bases, with 4 bases of the junction left unmatched. The CDR3 bases are TGTGCCAGCAGCCGCGGGGGGATCTCCTACGAGCAGTACTTC. Residues: CASSRGGISYEQYF.

The chain employs TRBV13 and TRBJ1-1; D not resolved. Germline V lookup: CDR1 PRHDT, CDR2 FYEKMQ (reference sequence). Trimming removed 7 bases at V and 2 bases at J, with 8 bases between. This CDR3 spans 12 amino acids. The CDR3 DNA sequence: TGTGCCAGCACCCACTCTAACACTGAAGCTTTCTTT. It specifies CASTHSNTEAFF. The complete variable domain, with remaining parts taken from reference TRBV13 and TRBJ1-1, reads AAGVIQSPRHLIKEKRETATLKCYPIPRHDTVYWYQQGPGQDPQFLISFYEKMQSDKGSIPDRFSAQQFSDYHSELNMSSLELGDSALYFCASTHSNTEAFFGQGTRLTVV.

V usage is TRBV5-4 and J usage is TRBJ2-1; D may be TRBD2 (7 bases). CDR1 is SGHNT and CDR2 is YYREEE in the germline V gene (reference sequence). Between the trimmed V and J ends, which lost 0 bases and 8 bases, there was a span of 12 bases. The CDR3 has 14 amino acids. Here the CDR3 DNA reads TGTGCCAGCAGCTTGGCAACAGGGAGGGATGAGCAGTTCTTC. Its translation: CASSLATGRDEQFF.

This chain connects TRBV21-1 to TRBJ2-7; TRBD1 is the table's D call, not checked against the DNA. TRBV21-1 is marked as a pseudogene. CDR3 size: 14 residues. The CDR3 loop is CASSKDRARHEQYF. For the CDR3, the DNA is TGTGCCAGCAGCAAGGACAGGGCCCGTCACGAGCAGTACTTC.

The chain employs TRBV21-1 and TRBJ1-5. TRBV21-1 counts as a pseudogene. The CDR3 sequence is 14 residues long. The CDR3, as DNA: TGTGCCAGCAGCACGCCCAGGAGGAATCAGCCCCAGCATTTT. Protein: CASSTPRRNQPQHF.

V usage is TRBV14 and J usage is TRBJ2-5, with TRBD2 matching 10 bases. The CDR3 has 18 amino acids. J lost 4 bases, V lost 2 bases, and 13 bases had no gene match. Germline assignment: CDR1 SGHDN and CDR2 FVKESK. The CDR3 DNA follows: TGTGCCAGCAGCCAACCCGGACTAGCGGATATCCGGGGAGAGACCCAGTACTTC. This encodes CASSQPGLADIRGETQYF.

This clone has only a few counts. The rearrangement uses TRBV2 and TRBJ2-2, with D possibly being TRBD1 (5 bases). Germline V gives CDR1 SNHLY, CDR2 FYNNEI. CDR3 length equals 14 residues. The V end was cut by 8 bases, the J end by 0 bases, with 10 bases between. CDR3 in DNA: TGTGCCAGCCTGCCGACAGCGAACACCGGGGAGCTGTTTTTT. This codes for CASLPTANTGELFF.